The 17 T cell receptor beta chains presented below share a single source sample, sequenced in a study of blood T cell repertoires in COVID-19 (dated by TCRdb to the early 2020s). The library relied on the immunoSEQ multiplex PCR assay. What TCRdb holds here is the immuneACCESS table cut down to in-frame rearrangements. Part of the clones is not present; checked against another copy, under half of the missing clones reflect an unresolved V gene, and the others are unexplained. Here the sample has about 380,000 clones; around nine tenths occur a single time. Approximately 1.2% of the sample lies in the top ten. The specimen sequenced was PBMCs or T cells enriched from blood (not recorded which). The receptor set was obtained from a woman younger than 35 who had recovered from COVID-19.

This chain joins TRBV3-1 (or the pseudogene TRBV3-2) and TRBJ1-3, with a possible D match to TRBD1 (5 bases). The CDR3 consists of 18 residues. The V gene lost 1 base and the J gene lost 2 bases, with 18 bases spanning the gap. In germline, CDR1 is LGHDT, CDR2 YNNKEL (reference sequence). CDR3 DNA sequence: TGTGCCAGCAGCCAAGTCGTAGGACAAACAGTAACTGGAAACACCATATATTTT. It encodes CASSQVVGQTVTGNTIYF.

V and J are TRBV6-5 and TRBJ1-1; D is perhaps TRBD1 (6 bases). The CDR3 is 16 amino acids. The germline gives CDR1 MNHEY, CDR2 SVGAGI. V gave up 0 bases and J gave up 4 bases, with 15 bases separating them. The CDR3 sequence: CASSYSQPTGTTEAFF. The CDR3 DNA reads TGTGCCAGCAGTTACTCGCAGCCCACAGGGACCACTGAAGCTTTCTTT.

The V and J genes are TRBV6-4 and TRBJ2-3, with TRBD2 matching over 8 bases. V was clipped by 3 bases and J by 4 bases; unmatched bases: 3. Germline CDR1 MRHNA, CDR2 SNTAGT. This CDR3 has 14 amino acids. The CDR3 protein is CASSDSGASDTQYF. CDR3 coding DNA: TGTGCCAGCAGTGATAGCGGGGCGTCAGATACGCAGTATTTT.

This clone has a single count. The CDR3 DNA is TGCGCCAGCAGTGATGGCGGGGTGAAGCCCCAGCATTTT. Protein: CASSDGGVKPQHF. This chain connects TRBV10-2 to TRBJ1-5; the D is unclear. Germline V CDR1 and CDR2: WSHSY, SAAADI. The CDR3 loop spans 13 amino acids. Trimming stripped 3 bases from V and 8 bases from J, with 11 bases between.

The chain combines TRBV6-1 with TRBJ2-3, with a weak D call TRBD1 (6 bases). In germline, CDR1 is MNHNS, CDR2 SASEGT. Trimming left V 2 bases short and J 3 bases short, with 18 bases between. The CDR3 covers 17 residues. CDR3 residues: CASSERFALQGTDTQYF. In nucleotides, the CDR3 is TGTGCCAGCAGTGAACGGTTCGCCCTACAGGGTACAGATACGCAGTATTTT.

The DNA for the CDR3 is TGCAGTGCTAGTCCGCCCGCCTATAGCAATCAGCCCCAGCATTTT. Translated: CSASPPAYSNQPQHF. The chain carries TRBV20-1 and TRBJ1-5; the D is unclear. The V and J ends lost 3 bases and 0 bases respectively, with 12 bases between them. The CDR3 runs to 15 residues. Germline loops: CDR1 DFQATT, CDR2 SNEGSKA (reference sequence).

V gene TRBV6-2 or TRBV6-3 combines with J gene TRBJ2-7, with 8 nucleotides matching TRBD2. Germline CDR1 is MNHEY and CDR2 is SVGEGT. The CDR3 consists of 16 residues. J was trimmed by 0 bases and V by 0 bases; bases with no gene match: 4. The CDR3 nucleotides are TGTGCCAGCAGTTACTCGGAGCGGGGGAGCTCCTACGAGCAGTACTTC. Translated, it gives CASSYSERGSSYEQYF.

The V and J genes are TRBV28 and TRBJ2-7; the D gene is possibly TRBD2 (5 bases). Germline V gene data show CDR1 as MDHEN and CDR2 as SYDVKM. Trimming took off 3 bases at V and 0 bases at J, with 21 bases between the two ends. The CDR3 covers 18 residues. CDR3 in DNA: TGTGCCAGCAGTTTCCCGTTAGAAACCCCTAGCATCTCCTACGAGCAGTACTTC. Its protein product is CASSFPLETPSISYEQYF.

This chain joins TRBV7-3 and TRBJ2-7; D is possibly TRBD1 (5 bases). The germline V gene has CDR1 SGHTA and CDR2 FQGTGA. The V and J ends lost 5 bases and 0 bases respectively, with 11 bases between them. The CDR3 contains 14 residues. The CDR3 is CASSKPQGSYEQYF. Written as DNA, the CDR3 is TGTGCCAGCAGCAAACCCCAGGGCTCCTACGAGCAGTACTTC. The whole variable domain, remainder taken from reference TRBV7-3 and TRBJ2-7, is GAGVSQTPSNKVTEKGKYVELRCDPISGHTALYWYRQSLGQGPEFLIYFQGTGAADDSGLPNDRFFAVRPEGSVSTLKIQRTERGDSAVYLCASSKPQGSYEQYFGPGTRLTVT.

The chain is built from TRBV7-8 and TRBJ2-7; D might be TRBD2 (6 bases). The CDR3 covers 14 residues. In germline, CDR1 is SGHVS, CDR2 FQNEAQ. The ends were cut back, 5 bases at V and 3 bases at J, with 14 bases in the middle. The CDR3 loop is CASSPYWGDYEQYF. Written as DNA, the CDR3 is TGTGCCAGCAGCCCCTACTGGGGGGACTACGAGCAGTACTTC.

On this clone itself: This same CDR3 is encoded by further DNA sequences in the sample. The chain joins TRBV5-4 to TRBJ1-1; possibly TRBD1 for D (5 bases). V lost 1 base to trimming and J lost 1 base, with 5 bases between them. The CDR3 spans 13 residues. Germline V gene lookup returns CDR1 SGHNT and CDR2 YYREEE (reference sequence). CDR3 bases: TGTGCCAGCAGCTTGACAGGGAACACTGAAGCTTTCTTT. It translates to CASSLTGNTEAFF.

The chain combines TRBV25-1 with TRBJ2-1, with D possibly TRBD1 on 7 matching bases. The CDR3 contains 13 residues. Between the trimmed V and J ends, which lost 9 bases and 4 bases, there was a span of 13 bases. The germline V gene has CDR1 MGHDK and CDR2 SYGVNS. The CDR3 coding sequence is TGTGCCAGTGGAGGGACAGTATACAATGAGCAGTTCTTC. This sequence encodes CASGGTVYNEQFF. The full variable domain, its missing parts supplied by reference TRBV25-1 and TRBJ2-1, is EADIYQTPRYLVIGTGKKITLECSQTMGHDKMYWYQQDPGMELHLIHYSYGVNSTEKGDLSSESTVSRIRTEHFPLTLESARPSHTSQYLCASGGTVYNEQFFGPGTRLTVL.

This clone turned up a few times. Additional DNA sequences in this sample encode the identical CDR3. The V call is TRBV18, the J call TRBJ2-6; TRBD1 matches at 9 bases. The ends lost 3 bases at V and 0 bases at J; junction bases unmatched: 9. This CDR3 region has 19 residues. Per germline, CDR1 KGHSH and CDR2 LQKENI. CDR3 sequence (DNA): TGTGCCAGCTCACCTCCTGGACAGGGGATTCGCTCTGGGGCCAACGTCCTGACTTTC. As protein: CASSPPGQGIRSGANVLTF.

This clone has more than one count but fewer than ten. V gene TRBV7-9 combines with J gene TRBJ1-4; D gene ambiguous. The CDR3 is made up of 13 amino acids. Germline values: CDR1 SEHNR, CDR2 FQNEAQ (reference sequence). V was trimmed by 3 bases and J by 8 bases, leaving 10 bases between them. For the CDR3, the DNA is TGTGCCAGCAGCTTTACCCTAGGCGAAAAACTGTTTTTT. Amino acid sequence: CASSFTLGEKLFF.

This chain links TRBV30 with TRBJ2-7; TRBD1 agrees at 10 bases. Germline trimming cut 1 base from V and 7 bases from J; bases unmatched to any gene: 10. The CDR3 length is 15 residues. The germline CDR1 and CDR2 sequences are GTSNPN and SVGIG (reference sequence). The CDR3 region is CAWSALGQGTYEQYF. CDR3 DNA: TGTGCCTGGAGTGCCCTGGGACAGGGGACTTATGAGCAGTACTTC.

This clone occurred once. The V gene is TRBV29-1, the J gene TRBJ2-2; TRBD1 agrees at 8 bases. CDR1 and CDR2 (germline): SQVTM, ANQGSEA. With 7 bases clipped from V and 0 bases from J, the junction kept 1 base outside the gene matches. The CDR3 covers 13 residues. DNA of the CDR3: TGCAGCGCGGACAGGGCGAACACCGGGGAGCTGTTTTTT. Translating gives CSADRANTGELFF.

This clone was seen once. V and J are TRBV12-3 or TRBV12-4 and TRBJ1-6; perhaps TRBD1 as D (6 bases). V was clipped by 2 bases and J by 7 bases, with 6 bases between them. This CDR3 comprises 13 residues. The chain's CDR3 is CASSLTGNSPLHF. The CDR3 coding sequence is TGTGCCAGCAGTTTAACAGGGAATTCACCCCTCCACTTT.